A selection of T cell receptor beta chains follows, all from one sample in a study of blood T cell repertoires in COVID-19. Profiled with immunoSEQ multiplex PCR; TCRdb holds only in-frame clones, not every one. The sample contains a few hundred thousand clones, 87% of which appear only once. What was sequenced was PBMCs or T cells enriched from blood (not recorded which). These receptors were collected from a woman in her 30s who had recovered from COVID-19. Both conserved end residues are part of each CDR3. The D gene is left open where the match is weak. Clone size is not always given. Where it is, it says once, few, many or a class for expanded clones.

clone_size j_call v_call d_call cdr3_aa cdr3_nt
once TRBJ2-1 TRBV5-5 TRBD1 CASSLARQGFYNEQFF TGTGCCAGCAGCTTGGCCCGACAGGGGTTCTACAATGAGCAGTTCTTC
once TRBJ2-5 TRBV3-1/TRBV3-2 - CASSSRRGRQETQYF TGTGCCAGCAGCTCCAGACGGGGAAGACAAGAGACCCAGTACTTC
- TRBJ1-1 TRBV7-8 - CASSLVGGAAARYTEAFF TGTGCCAGCAGCTTAGTTGGGGGCGCGGCCGCGCGCTACACTGAAGCTTTCTTT
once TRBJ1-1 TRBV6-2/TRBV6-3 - CASSYAAVAEAFF TGTGCCAGCAGTTACGCCGCAGTAGCAGAAGCTTTCTTT
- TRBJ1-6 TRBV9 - CASSVAAGTLNSPLHF TGTGCCAGCAGCGTAGCCGCAGGGACATTGAATTCACCCCTCCACTTT
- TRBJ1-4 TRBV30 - CAWSQEINEKLFF TGTGCCTGGAGTCAAGAGATTAATGAAAAACTGTTTTTT
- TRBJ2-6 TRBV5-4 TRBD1 CASSSNTGTAGSSGANVLTF TGTGCCAGCAGCTCAAATACCGGGACAGCTGGGAGCTCTGGGGCCAACGTCCTGACTTTC
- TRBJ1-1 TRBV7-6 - CASSEGVNTEAFF TGTGCCAGCAGCGAGGGGGTGAACACTGAAGCTTTCTTT
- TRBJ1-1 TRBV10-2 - CASSEGAEEAFF TGCGCCAGCAGTGAGGGGGCGGAAGAAGCTTTCTTT
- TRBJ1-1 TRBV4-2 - CASSQADSEAFF TGTGCCAGCAGCCAGGCGGACTCTGAAGCTTTCTTT
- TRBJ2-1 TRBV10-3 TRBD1 CAISALGTGANEQFF TGTGCCATCAGTGCCCTAGGGACAGGGGCCAATGAGCAGTTCTTC
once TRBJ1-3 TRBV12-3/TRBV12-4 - CASSSENTIYF TGTGCCAGCAGTTCAGAAAACACCATATATTTT
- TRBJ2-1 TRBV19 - CASSISGGADEQFF TGTGCCAGTAGTATTAGTGGGGGGGCCGATGAGCAGTTCTTC
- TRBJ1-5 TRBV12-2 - CASRSTSRLSNQPQHF TGTGCAAGTCGCTCGACTAGCAGGTTGAGCAATCAGCCCCAGCATTTT
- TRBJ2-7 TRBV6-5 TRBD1 CASSYSSDRTYEQYF TGTGCCAGCAGTTACTCGTCGGACAGGACCTACGAGCAGTACTTC
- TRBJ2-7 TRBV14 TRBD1 CASSLDRVSHEQYF TGTGCCAGCAGCCTCGACAGGGTCTCTCACGAGCAGTACTTC
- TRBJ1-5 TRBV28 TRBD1 CASSLWDRGLYQPQHF TGTGCCAGCAGTTTATGGGACAGGGGGCTGTATCAGCCCCAGCATTTT
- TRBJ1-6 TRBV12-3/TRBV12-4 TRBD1 CASSLDRVTPLHF TGTGCCAGCAGTCTAGACAGGGTTACACCCCTCCACTTT
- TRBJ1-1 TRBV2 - CASGLYTEAFF TGTGCCAGCGGCCTTTACACTGAAGCTTTCTTT
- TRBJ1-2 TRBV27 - CARGLRGGGYTF TGTGCCAGGGGCTTGAGGGGAGGTGGCTACACCTTC
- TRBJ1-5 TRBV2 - CASSDWGVNNQPQHF TGTGCCAGCAGTGACTGGGGGGTTAACAATCAGCCCCAGCATTTT
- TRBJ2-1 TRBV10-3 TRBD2 CAISGGTSGGDSYNEQFF TGTGCCATCAGCGGAGGGACTAGCGGGGGGGACTCCTACAATGAGCAGTTCTTC
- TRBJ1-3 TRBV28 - CASSSPGISGNTIYF TGTGCCAGCAGTTCCCCAGGGATCTCTGGAAACACCATATATTTT
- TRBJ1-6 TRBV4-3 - CASSQDGGYSPLHF TGCGCCAGCAGCCAAGATGGAGGGTATTCACCCCTCCACTTT
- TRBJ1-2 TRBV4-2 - CASSGPGAQSYGYTF TGTGCCAGCAGCGGACCTGGGGCGCAGAGCTATGGCTACACCTTC
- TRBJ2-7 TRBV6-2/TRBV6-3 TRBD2 CASSYVAGSDEQYF TGTGCCAGCAGTTACGTAGCGGGGTCCGACGAGCAGTACTTC
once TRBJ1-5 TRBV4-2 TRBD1 CASSRTGTGTGGNQPQHF TGTGCCAGCAGCCGAACCGGGACAGGGACGGGTGGCAATCAGCCCCAGCATTTT
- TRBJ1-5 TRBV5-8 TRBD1 CASETGDYSNQPQHF TGTGCCAGTGAGACAGGGGACTATAGCAATCAGCCCCAGCATTTT
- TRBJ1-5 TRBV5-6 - CASSLYTEGRQPQHF TGTGCCAGCAGCTTGTACACGGAGGGGCGTCAGCCCCAGCATTTT
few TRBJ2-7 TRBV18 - CASSPPSGDEQYF TGTGCCAGCTCACCACCGTCCGGTGACGAGCAGTACTTC
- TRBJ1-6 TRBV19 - CASSRSGYNSPLHF TGTGCCAGTAGTCGTTCGGGTTATAATTCACCCCTCCACTTT
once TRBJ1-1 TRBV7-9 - CASSFLAGENTEAFF TGTGCCAGCAGCTTCCTGGCAGGGGAGAACACTGAAGCTTTCTTT
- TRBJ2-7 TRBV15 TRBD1 CATSRDQGAFNEQYF TGTGCCACCAGCAGAGACCAGGGGGCGTTCAACGAGCAGTACTTC
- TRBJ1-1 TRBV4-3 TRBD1 CASSQQGAVEAFF TGCGCCAGCAGCCAGCAGGGGGCTGTTGAAGCTTTCTTT
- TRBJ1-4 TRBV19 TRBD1 CASSALTGATNEKLFF TGTGCCAGTAGCGCCCTCACAGGGGCAACTAATGAAAAACTGTTTTTT
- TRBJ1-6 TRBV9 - CASSPLQGTNSPLHF TGTGCCAGCAGCCCTCTGCAGGGGACTAATTCACCCCTCCACTTT
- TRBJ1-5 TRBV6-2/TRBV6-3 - CASSNQGNRGNQPQHF TGTGCCAGCAGCAACCAGGGAAATCGCGGCAATCAGCCCCAGCATTTT
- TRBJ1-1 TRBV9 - CASSPPTPGTEAFF TGTGCCAGCAGCCCCCCGACCCCGGGCACTGAAGCTTTCTTT
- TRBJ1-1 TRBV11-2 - CASSLDWQTEAFF TGTGCCAGCAGCTTAGATTGGCAGACTGAAGCTTTCTTT
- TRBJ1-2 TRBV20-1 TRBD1 CSASAGTGGHYGYTF TGCAGTGCTAGTGCCGGGACAGGGGGACACTATGGCTACACCTTC
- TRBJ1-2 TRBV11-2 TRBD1 CASSLGTGVSGYTF TGTGCCAGCAGCTTAGGGACAGGGGTTTCGGGCTACACCTTC